These T cell receptor beta chains were read from a single sample in a study of control samples from healthy donors and cancer patients. The repertoire was sequenced with immunoSEQ multiplex PCR; TCRdb's copy has only in-frame clones and lacks some. Counted here are around 180,000 clones, approximately 91% occurring once; the ten biggest clones make up around 2%. The sample consisted of blood. The receptor set was obtained from a middle-aged woman in good health. Both conserved end residues are part of each CDR3. D genes are given only for firm matches. A row's size may be missing; if present it is once, few, many or a size class.

NA	TRBV3-1/TRBV3-2	NA	TRBJ1-1	TGTGCCAGCAGCTTACGAGAGAACACTGAAGCTTTCTTT	CASSLRENTEAFF
NA	TRBV4-1	NA	TRBJ1-5	TGCGCCAGCAGCCAATCCGCTAATCAGCCCCAGCATTTT	CASSQSANQPQHF
NA	TRBV18	TRBD2	TRBJ2-7	TGTGCCAGCTCATCGGGACTAGCGGGGAATATATACGAGCAGTACTTC	CASSSGLAGNIYEQYF
NA	TRBV27	NA	TRBJ1-5	TGTGCCAGCAGTGACGGACGGATTAATCAGCCCCAGCATTTT	CASSDGRINQPQHF
NA	TRBV25-1	TRBD2	TRBJ2-5	TGTGCCAGCAGTGAATCCCGGAGTAGCGGGTTTTTTGAGACCCAGTACTTC	CASSESRSSGFFETQYF
NA	TRBV29-1	NA	TRBJ1-5	TGCAGCGTTGACCCCGGCCCTGGCCTCCATCAGCCCCAGCATTTT	CSVDPGPGLHQPQHF
NA	TRBV3-1/TRBV3-2	NA	TRBJ2-1	TGTGCCAGCAGCCGAGAGACTAGTGGGGGGATCTTC	CASSRETSGGIF
NA	TRBV18	NA	TRBJ1-5	TGTGCCAGCTCACCAATCAAGTCCCCCGGTCAGCCCCAGCATTTT	CASSPIKSPGQPQHF
few	TRBV5-1	TRBD2	TRBJ2-3	TGCGCCAGCAGCCTGGGACTAGCGGGGGAAGATACGCAGTATTTT	CASSLGLAGEDTQYF
NA	TRBV5-6	NA	TRBJ1-2	TGTGCCAGCAGGTTAACGGGACGGACACACTATGGCTACACCTTC	CASRLTGRTHYGYTF
NA	TRBV3-1/TRBV3-2	NA	TRBJ1-3	TGTGCCAGCAGCCGAGGACCGGGAAACACCATATATTTT	CASSRGPGNTIYF
NA	TRBV24-1	NA	TRBJ1-6	TGTGCCACCAGTGATCAGGCTGTGTTCTATAATTCACCCCTCCACTTT	CATSDQAVFYNSPLHF
NA	TRBV7-2	TRBD1	TRBJ1-2	TGTGCCAGCAGCTCAATCCAAGGGACAGGCTTTAACTATGGCTACACCTTC	CASSSIQGTGFNYGYTF
NA	TRBV6-5	NA	TRBJ2-2	TGTGCCAGCAGTTACAATGGCAGGTACACCGGGGAGCTGTTTTTT	CASSYNGRYTGELFF
NA	TRBV4-2	NA	TRBJ1-1	TGTGCCAGCAGCCCCTGGGGGGCCCAGAACACTGAAGCTTTCTTT	CASSPWGAQNTEAFF
NA	TRBV6-6	NA	TRBJ1-2	TGTGCCAGCAGTTCCAGTAACTATGGCTACACCTTC	CASSSSNYGYTF
NA	TRBV4-1	NA	TRBJ1-1	TGCGCCAGCAGCCAAGAGAATTATTGGACAGCTGTGAACACTGAAGCTTTCTTT	CASSQENYWTAVNTEAFF
NA	TRBV6-2/TRBV6-3	NA	TRBJ2-7	TGTGCCAGCAGTTATATCGGAGGCTACGAGCAGTACTTC	CASSYIGGYEQYF
NA	TRBV13	NA	TRBJ1-4	TGTGCCAGCAGCTCACAGGGACAAAATGAAAAACTGTTTTTT	CASSSQGQNEKLFF
once	TRBV11-3	NA	TRBJ2-7	TGTGCCAGCAGCTTAGGGGGGTCGACCTACGAGCAGTACTTC	CASSLGGSTYEQYF
NA	TRBV19	NA	TRBJ2-2	TGTGCCAGTTGTCCCCTTGGTACCGGGGAGCTGTTTTTT	CASCPLGTGELFF
once	TRBV27	NA	TRBJ2-2	TGTGCCAGCAGTTTGGTCACCGGGGAGCTGTTTTTT	CASSLVTGELFF
NA	TRBV27	NA	TRBJ1-2	TGTGCCAGCAGTCCAGACAGCGGTAACTATGGCTACACCTTC	CASSPDSGNYGYTF
NA	TRBV5-1	TRBD1	TRBJ2-5	TGCGCCAGCGGGGGACAGGGAGAAGAGACCCAGTACTTC	CASGGQGEETQYF
NA	TRBV7-2	NA	TRBJ1-1	TGTGCCAGCAGCTTCGCAATCACTGAAGCTTTCTTT	CASSFAITEAFF
once	TRBV5-1	NA	TRBJ1-5	TGCGCCAGCAGCCCCGGGAGTAACAATCAGCCCCAGCATTTT	CASSPGSNNQPQHF
few	TRBV28	NA	TRBJ1-5	TGTGCCAGCAGTTTATATTCGTATAGCAATCAGCCCCAGCATTTT	CASSLYSYSNQPQHF
NA	TRBV5-1	NA	TRBJ2-1	TGCGCCAGCTCCCTAACACAGGGTCGGATCAATGAGCAGTTCTTC	CASSLTQGRINEQFF
NA	TRBV3-1/TRBV3-2	TRBD2	TRBJ2-5	TGTGCCAGCAGCCTCGGGGGGGACCAGTACTTC	CASSLGGDQYF
once	TRBV11-2	NA	TRBJ2-1	TGTGCCAGCAGCCACGGGGTTTCCTACAATGAGCAGTTCTTC	CASSHGVSYNEQFF
NA	TRBV29-1	NA	TRBJ2-1	TGCAGCGTTGCGGGGGTAGGTCAGACAGTCTACAATGAGCAGTTCTTC	CSVAGVGQTVYNEQFF
NA	TRBV19	NA	TRBJ1-3	TGTGCCAGTAGGTCGTCTGGTGCAGCTTTCTCTGGAAACACCATATATTTT	CASRSSGAAFSGNTIYF
few	TRBV5-1	NA	TRBJ2-1	TGCGCCAGCAGCTTGCTGGCAGGGAGCTCCTACAATGAGCAGTTCTTC	CASSLLAGSSYNEQFF
NA	TRBV29-1	NA	TRBJ2-2	TGCAGCGCTTTCCGGAGGGCGGGGGAGCTGTTTTTT	CSAFRRAGELFF
NA	TRBV12-3/TRBV12-4	NA	TRBJ1-5	TGTGCCAGTTTAGGGTCGGGCAATCAGCCCCAGCATTTT	CASLGSGNQPQHF
NA	TRBV6-1	TRBD1	TRBJ1-3	TGTGCCAGCAGTGAACAGGACAGGGGCGGAAACACCATATATTTT	CASSEQDRGGNTIYF
NA	TRBV19	NA	TRBJ1-5	TGTGCCAGTAGTATAGATATCGGACCCAGGCGGCCCCAGCATTTT	CASSIDIGPRRPQHF
NA	TRBV5-1	NA	TRBJ1-2	TGCGCCAGCAGCTTGGGGCAGGGGAGCAGCGACGGCTACACCTTC	CASSLGQGSSDGYTF
NA	TRBV6-1	NA	TRBJ1-5	TGTGCCAGCAGTGAATCGGGAGGGGGCAATCAGCCCCAGCATTTT	CASSESGGGNQPQHF
NA	TRBV27	NA	TRBJ1-6	TGTGCCAGCAGTCCCCAAGACTATAATTCACCCCTCCACTTT	CASSPQDYNSPLHF
NA	TRBV28	NA	TRBJ2-1	TGTGCCAGCAGTCCTTTTTACAATGAGCAGTTCTTC	CASSPFYNEQFF
few	TRBV4-1	TRBD2	TRBJ2-7	TGCGCCAGCAGCCAAGCCCTGGGAGGGTCGGGCTCCGAGCAGTACTTC	CASSQALGGSGSEQYF
NA	TRBV5-1	TRBD1	TRBJ1-1	TGCGCCAGCAGCTTTCATTATGGGACAGGGGAGGACACTGAAGCTTTCTTT	CASSFHYGTGEDTEAFF
NA	TRBV6-4	TRBD2	TRBJ2-1	TGTGCCAGCAGTGACTCAGCGGGGGGGCCCAATGAGCAGTTCTTC	CASSDSAGGPNEQFF
NA	TRBV28	NA	TRBJ2-7	TGTGCCAGCAGTTTGACAGTCTCCTACGAGCAGTACTTC	CASSLTVSYEQYF
NA	TRBV6-1	NA	TRBJ2-1	TGTGCCAGCAGTGAATGGGTAAACAATGAGCAGTTCTTC	CASSEWVNNEQFF
once	TRBV7-9	TRBD1	TRBJ1-4	TGTGCCAGCAGCCTAACGACAGGGGGCGATGAAAAACTGTTTTTT	CASSLTTGGDEKLFF
once	TRBV6-1	NA	TRBJ1-1	TGTGCCAGCAGTGCCCAACAGGGATCGGAGATCACTGAAGCTTTCTTT	CASSAQQGSEITEAFF